This TCR beta chain emerged from a study of blood T cell repertoires in COVID-19 (dated by TCRdb to 2020 to 2021). Looking at the study overall: Samples covering the acute and convalescent phases of COVID-19 were provided by collaborators in the United States, Italy and Spain. The prospective study material was composed of cDNA or gDNA derived from T cells, B-cell-depleted T cells, or PBMCs. The dataset comprised deeply sampled blood TCRbeta repertoires from subjects exposed to, actively infected with, or recovered from COVID-19. A freely available public database, intended as a resource for researchers studying the immune response to SARS-CoV-2, is where the repertoires were released. The samples were drawn from two sources: the first 160 participants of the ongoing ImmuneRACE study, and 1,254 subjects contributed by 6 global collaborators. A de-identified subject ID, COVID-19 status, age in years and sex were almost always included in the sample metadata. Where available, HLA class I and class II types were obtained from metadata supplied by the sample provider rather than from assay-based typing. The paper's findings and limits, for the study overall: The amount of clinical and demographic metadata varied by source and participant and was provided uncurated.

Whole blood was collected in K2EDTA tubes by collaborating institutions according to the institutions' own protocols. For TCRbeta analysis, collaborators shipped samples as frozen whole blood, isolated PBMCs, or DNA extracted from either of those sample types. TCRbeta CDR3 regions were amplified from genomic DNA by means of the immunoSEQ Assay, a bias-controlled multiplex PCR. In the paper's pipeline: Nucleated cell counts per sample were estimated from amplification of reference gene primers within the assay. To quantify the absolute abundance of each unique TCRbeta CDR3 rearrangement, sequence reads were collapsed and filtered. For each sample, productive Simpson clonality was calculated by taking the square root of Simpson's diversity index across productive rearrangements. Entries here come from immuneACCESS through TCRdb and include only in-frame sequences with V and J called. Some clones fail to appear in such tables; in the studies checked, an unresolved V gene covers under half of the shortfall, and the cause of the remainder is unknown. V, J and clone size derive from that table, while D and trimming were established from the DNA sequence. The sample contains a few hundred thousand clones, around 87% of them found a single time. The ten top clones hold under 9% of the sample.

In regard to this clone: Its antigen target is currently unknown. Base qualities are missing; no much larger clone stands one base away.

Sequencing used peripheral blood. This clonotype originated in a woman in her sixties or seventies with active or convalescent COVID-19.

The CDR3 region has the sequence CASSLTSGGATGELFF. Here is the DNA: TGTGCCAGCAGCTTGACTAGCGGGGGGGCCACCGGGGAGCTGTTTTTT. The rearrangement combines TRBV5-5 with TRBJ2-2; 13 bases in the junction line up with TRBD2. The V end gives up 1 base and the J end 4 bases, leaving 1 base in the junction not matched to a gene. From the cysteine through the phenylalanine, the CDR3 covers 16 amino acids. The retained sequence is limited to the CDR3, 48 bases, with the frame set at the first base. The CDR1 and CDR2 encoded by the germline V gene (reference sequence) are SGHKS and YYEKEE.